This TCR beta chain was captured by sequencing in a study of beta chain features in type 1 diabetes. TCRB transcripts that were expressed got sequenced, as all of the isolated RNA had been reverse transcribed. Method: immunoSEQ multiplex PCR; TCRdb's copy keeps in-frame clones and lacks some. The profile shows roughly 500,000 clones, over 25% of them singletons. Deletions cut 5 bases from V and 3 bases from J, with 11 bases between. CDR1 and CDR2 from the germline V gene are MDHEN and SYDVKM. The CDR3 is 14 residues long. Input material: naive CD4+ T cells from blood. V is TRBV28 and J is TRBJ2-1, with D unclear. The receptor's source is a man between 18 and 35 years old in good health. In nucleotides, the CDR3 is TGTGCCAGCAGTCGGGTCCAGAACTACAATGAGCAGTTCTTC. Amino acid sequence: CASSRVQNYNEQFF.